This TCR beta chain was sequenced for a study of T cell responses to AZD1222 COVID-19 vaccine. This clone was recorded once. No antigen is known for it. Other DNA sequences from this sample encode an identical CDR3 as well. Looked up from germline, CDR1 is KGHSH and CDR2 is LQKENI. V dropped 3 bases and J dropped 4; count of bases not matched to a gene: 1. This CDR3 region has 14 residues. Study results and limitations: There were vaccine-associated CD4 TCRs across spike, dominant at 160-218 and 743-854. Within unmutated variant regions lay the reported targets of nearly half of spike-specific TCRs. There were repertoire samples only from the period after the peak T cell response.

Assay: immunoSEQ multiplex PCR; the TCRdb copy retains only in-frame clones and omits some. The sample includes approximately 120,000 clones, over 75% of them seen just once. Sample: peripheral blood, taken on day 0 of MenACWY control vaccination. The clonotype was recovered from an adult in good health. The chain joins TRBV18 to TRBJ1-2; 11 nucleotides align to TRBD1. CDR3 bases: TGTGCCAGCTCACCGGGACAGGGGGGCTATGGCTACACCTTC. Residues: CASSPGQGGYGYTF. The entire variable domain, with the rest obtained from reference TRBV18 and TRBJ1-2, is as follows: NAGVMQNPRHLVRRRGQEARLRCSPMKGHSHVYWYRQLPEEGLKFMVYLQKENIIDESGMPKERFSAEFPKEGPSILRIQQVVRGDSAAYFCASSPGQGGYGYTFGSGTRLTVV.